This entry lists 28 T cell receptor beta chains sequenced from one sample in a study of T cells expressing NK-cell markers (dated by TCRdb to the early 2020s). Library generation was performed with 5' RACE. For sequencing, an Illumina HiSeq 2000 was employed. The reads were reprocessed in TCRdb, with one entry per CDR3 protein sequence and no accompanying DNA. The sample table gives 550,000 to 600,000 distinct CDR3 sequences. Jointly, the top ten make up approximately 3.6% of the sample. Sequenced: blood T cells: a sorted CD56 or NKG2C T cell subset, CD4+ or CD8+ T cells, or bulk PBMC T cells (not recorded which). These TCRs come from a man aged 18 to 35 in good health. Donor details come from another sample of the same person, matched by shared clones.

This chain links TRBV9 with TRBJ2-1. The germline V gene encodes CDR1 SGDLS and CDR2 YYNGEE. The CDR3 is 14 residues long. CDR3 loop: CASSVAGRNNEQFF.

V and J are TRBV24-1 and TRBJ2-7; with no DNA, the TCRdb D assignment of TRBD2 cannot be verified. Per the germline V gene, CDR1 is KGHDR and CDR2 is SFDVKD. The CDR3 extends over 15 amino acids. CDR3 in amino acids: CATSDWGTSLSEQYF.

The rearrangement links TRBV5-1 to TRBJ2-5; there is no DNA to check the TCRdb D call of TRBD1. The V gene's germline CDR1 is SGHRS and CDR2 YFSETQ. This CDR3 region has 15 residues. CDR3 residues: CASSSTGANQETQYF.

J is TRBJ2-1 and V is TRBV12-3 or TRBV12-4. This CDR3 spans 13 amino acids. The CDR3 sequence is CASRLSDDNEQFF.

CDR3 in amino acids: CASSPPGRHSQYF. This chain connects TRBV6-2 or TRBV6-3 to TRBJ2-3; the D call of TRBD1 rests on TCRdb alone, since no DNA is present to check it. Per germline, CDR1 MNHEY and CDR2 SVGEGT. This CDR3 region has 13 residues.

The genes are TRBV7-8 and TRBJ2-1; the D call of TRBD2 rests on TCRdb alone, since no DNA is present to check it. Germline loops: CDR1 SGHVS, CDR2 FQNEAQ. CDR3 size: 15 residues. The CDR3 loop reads CASLADGRLRREQFF.

CDR3 protein: CSVEPGPGSYNEQFF. The chain couples TRBV29-1 to TRBJ2-1; with no DNA, the TCRdb D assignment of TRBD2 cannot be verified. Germline-derived CDR1 and CDR2 are SQVTM and ANQGSEA. This CDR3 has 15 amino acids.

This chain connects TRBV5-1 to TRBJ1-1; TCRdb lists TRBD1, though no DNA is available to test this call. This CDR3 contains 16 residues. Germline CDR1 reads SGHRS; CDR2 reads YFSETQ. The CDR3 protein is CASSRRQGERNTEAFF.

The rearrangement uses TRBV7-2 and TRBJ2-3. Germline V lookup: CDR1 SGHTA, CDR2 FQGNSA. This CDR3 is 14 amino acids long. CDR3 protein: CASSLEPLSDTQYF.

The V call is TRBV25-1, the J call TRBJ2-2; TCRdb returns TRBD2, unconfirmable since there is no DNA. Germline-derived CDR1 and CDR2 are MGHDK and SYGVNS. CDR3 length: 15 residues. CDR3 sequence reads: CASSATGGIGGELFF.

Here the CDR3 reads CAISENLGTTDTQYF. This chain joins TRBV10-3 and TRBJ2-3; TCRdb calls TRBD1, which cannot be checked without DNA. CDR1 and CDR2 (germline): ENHRY, SYGVKD. The CDR3 is 15 residues long.

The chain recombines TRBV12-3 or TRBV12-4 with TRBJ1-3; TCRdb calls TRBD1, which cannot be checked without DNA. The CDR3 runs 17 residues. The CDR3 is CASSFWAGGLSGNTIYF.

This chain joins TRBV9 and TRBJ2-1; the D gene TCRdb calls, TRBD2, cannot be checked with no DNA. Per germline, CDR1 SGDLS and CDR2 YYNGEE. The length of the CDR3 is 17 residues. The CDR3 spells CASSDPTSQSSYNEQFF.

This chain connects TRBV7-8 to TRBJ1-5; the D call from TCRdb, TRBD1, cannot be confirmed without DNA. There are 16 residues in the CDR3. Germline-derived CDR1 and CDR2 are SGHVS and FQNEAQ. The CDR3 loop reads CASSLGLSPGGQPQHF.

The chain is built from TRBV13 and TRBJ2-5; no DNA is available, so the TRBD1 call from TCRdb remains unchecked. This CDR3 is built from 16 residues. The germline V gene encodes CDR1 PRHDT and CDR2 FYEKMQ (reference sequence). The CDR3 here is CASSLGQGLNRETQYF.

The CDR3 sequence: CASSSMTGTAANVLTF. V gene TRBV12-3 or TRBV12-4 combines with J gene TRBJ2-6; the TCRdb D gene call, TRBD1, has no DNA to confirm it. This CDR3 has 16 amino acids.

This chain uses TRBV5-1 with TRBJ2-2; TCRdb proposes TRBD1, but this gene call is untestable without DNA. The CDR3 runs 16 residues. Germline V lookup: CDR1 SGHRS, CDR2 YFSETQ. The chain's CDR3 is CASSTRQGAGPGELFF.

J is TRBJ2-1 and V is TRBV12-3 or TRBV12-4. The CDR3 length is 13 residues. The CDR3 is CASSPTTNNEQFF.

The CDR3 here is CASSLGGRSYEQYF. The chain links TRBV5-1 to TRBJ2-7; TCRdb's assignment of TRBD1 cannot be checked, as there is no DNA. Germline V gene lookup returns CDR1 SGHRS and CDR2 YFSETQ. The CDR3 is 14 residues long.

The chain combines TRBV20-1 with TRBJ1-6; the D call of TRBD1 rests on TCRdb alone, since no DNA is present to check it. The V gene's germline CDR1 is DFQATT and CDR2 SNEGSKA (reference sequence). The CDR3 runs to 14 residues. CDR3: CSARGTVDNSPLHF.

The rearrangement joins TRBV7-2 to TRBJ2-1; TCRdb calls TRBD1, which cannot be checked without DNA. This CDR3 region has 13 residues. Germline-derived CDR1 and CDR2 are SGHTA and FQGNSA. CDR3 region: CASSPNRVNEQFF.

The CDR3 sequence: CASSHIVGGQGPGYTF. The chain uses TRBV12-3 or TRBV12-4 and TRBJ1-2; TCRdb selects TRBD1, and the lack of DNA leaves this call unchecked. This CDR3 contains 16 residues.

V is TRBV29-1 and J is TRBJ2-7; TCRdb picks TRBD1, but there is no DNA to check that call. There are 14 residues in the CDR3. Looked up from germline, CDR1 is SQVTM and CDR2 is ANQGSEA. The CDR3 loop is CSVDSGVGFHEQYF.

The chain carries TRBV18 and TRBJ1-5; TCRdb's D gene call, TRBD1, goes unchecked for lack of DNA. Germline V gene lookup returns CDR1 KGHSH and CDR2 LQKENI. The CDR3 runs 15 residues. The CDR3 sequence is CASSPGQISNQPQRF.

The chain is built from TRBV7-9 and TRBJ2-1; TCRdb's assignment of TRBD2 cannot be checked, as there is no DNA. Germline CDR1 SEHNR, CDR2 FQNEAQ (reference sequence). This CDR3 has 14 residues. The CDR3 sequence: CASSLIGSVNEQFF.

CDR3 loop: CASSWTGRGNTEAFF. The J gene is TRBJ1-1, the V gene TRBV12-3 or TRBV12-4; checking the TCRdb D call of TRBD1 is not possible without DNA. This CDR3 contains 15 residues.

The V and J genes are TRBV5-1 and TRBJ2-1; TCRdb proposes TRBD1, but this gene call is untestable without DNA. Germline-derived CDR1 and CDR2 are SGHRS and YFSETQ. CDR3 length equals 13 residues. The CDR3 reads CASTVQGNNEQFF.

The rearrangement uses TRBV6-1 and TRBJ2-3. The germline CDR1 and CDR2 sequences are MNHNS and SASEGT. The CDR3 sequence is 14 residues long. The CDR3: CASSPDVFTDTQYF.